The next 28 T cell receptor beta chains were all read from a single sample in a study of beta chain features in type 1 diabetes. Study findings and constraints: Moderate yet significant TCRB CDR3 shortening was seen in Type 1 diabetes patients in all four CD4+ subsets.

Reverse transcription of all isolated RNA meant that expressed TCRB transcripts were sequenced. The assay was immunoSEQ multiplex PCR, and TCRdb's table has in-frame clones only and misses some. This table holds 310,000 or so clones, 9.3% found once. These receptors are not linked to any known antigen. Sequences were obtained from central memory CD4+ T cells from blood. Every receptor here comes from a man aged 25-45 years with type 1 diabetes.

This clone showed up just a few times. J is TRBJ2-7 and V is TRBV7-2, with TRBD2 identical over 9 bases. V lost 5 bases, J lost 7 bases, and 15 bases stayed unmatched. Germline V gene sequence: CDR1 SGHTA, CDR2 FQGNSA. CDR3 length equals 16 residues. CDR3 nucleotides: TGTGCCAGCAGCCCAGCTAGCGGGGCTGGGCTGGGAGAGCAGTACTTC. Translating it yields CASSPASGAGLGEQYF. Full variable domain (outside the CDR3, taken from reference TRBV7-2 and TRBJ2-7): GAGVSQSPSNKVTEKGKDVELRCDPISGHTALYWYRQSLGQGLEFLIYFQGNSAPDKSGLPSDRFSAERTGGSVSTLTIQRTQQEDSAVYLCASSPASGAGLGEQYFGPGTRLTVT.

The chain joins TRBV21-1 to TRBJ2-1; the table gives TRBD2 as D, unverified against the DNA. TRBV21-1 is given as a pseudogene. The CDR3 totals 17 residues. CDR3 in amino acids: CASIPSPLALGDNEQFF. CDR3 nucleotide sequence: TGTGCCAGCATCCCTTCCCCCCTAGCGCTAGGTGACAATGAGCAGTTCTTC.

The sample holds many counts of this clone. The rearrangement links TRBV6-5 to TRBJ1-1; 7 bases line up with TRBD1. The CDR3 is 14 amino acids. Germline V gene data show CDR1 as MNHEY and CDR2 as SVGAGI. V lost 6 bases and J lost 1; bases outside the gene matches: 5. The CDR3 DNA follows: TGTGCCAGCAGCGAACGGACAGGGAACACTGAAGCTTTCTTT. It is translated as CASSERTGNTEAFF.

This clone was seen more than once but under ten times. In nucleotides, the CDR3 is TGCGCCAGCAGACGAATAGAGCGGGACACCGGGGAGCTGTTTTTT. Its translation: CASRRIERDTGELFF. The rearrangement joins TRBV4-3 to TRBJ2-2; possible D gene TRBD2, 6 bases. Looked up from germline, CDR1 is LGHNA and CDR2 is YSLEER. CDR3 size: 15 residues. The ends were cut back, 6 bases at V and 3 bases at J, with 14 bases in the middle.

This chain links TRBV5-1 with TRBJ2-7, with D perhaps TRBD2 (6 bases). CDR1 is SGHRS, CDR2 YFSETQ, per germline. The CDR3 length is 15 residues. Trimming removed 7 bases at V and 5 bases at J, with 22 bases between. CDR3 bases: TGCGCCAGCGCGCCCCAGGGACTTCCCAGCGACGAGCAGTACTTC. Translated, it gives CASAPQGLPSDEQYF.

The chain combines TRBV7-9 with TRBJ2-3; the match to TRBD2 covers 8 bases. This CDR3 contains 17 residues. Germline CDR1 and CDR2: SEHNR and FQNEAQ (reference sequence). The V gene end was trimmed by 5 bases and the J gene end by 4 bases; junction bases not matched to a gene: 14. The CDR3 loop reads CASSTRNSGEGADTQYF. CDR3 nucleotides: TGTGCCAGCAGCACCCGGAATAGCGGGGAGGGGGCAGATACGCAGTATTTT.

This clone was counted a few times. This rearrangement joins TRBV7-2 to TRBJ1-5, with 9 bases lining up with TRBD1. Germline CDR1 and CDR2: SGHTA and FQGNSA. The CDR3 has 17 residues. The V gene end was trimmed by 5 bases and the J gene end by 4 bases; junction bases not matched to a gene: 12. The CDR3 reads CASSPRTGEDPNQPQHF. The CDR3 region has the DNA TGTGCCAGCAGCCCCCGGACAGGGGAGGACCCTAATCAGCCCCAGCATTTT. Variable domain in full (rest from reference TRBV7-2 and TRBJ1-5): GAGVSQSPSNKVTEKGKDVELRCDPISGHTALYWYRQSLGQGLEFLIYFQGNSAPDKSGLPSDRFSAERTGGSVSTLTIQRTQQEDSAVYLCASSPRTGEDPNQPQHFGDGTRLSIL.

This clone appeared many times. The chain joins TRBV27 to TRBJ2-3; D uncertain. CDR1 and CDR2 (germline): MNHEY, SMNVEV (reference sequence). The CDR3 loop spans 15 amino acids. Trimming removed 6 bases at V and 4 bases at J, with 17 bases between. The CDR3, as DNA: TGTGCCAGCAGCTATACTCCCCGAGTTCCAGATACGCAGTATTTT. It specifies CASSYTPRVPDTQYF.

This clone came up a few times. The chain employs TRBV18 and TRBJ2-6; 7 bases align to TRBD1. The germline CDR1 and CDR2 sequences are KGHSH and LQKENI. The CDR3 consists of 16 residues. Trimming removed 4 bases from V and 0 bases from J; junction bases left unmatched: 3. The CDR3 loop reads CASSQGQFSGANVLTF. In DNA form, the CDR3 reads TGTGCCAGCTCACAGGGACAGTTCTCTGGGGCCAACGTCCTGACTTTC.

This clone was observed a few times. This chain links TRBV6-5 with TRBJ2-3; 14 bases line up with TRBD2. Looked up from germline, CDR1 is MNHEY and CDR2 is SVGAGI. The CDR3 spans 15 residues. V trimming: 6 bases; J trimming: 1 base; junction bases outside the gene matches: 0. CDR3: CASRGLAGGTDTQYF. The CDR3, as DNA: TGTGCCAGCAGGGGACTAGCGGGGGGCACAGATACGCAGTATTTT.

This clone was counted between two and nine times. V usage is TRBV14 and J usage is TRBJ1-2, with D perhaps TRBD1 (5 bases). Trimming removed 3 bases at V and 0 bases at J, with 11 bases between. The CDR3 has 15 amino acids. The germline V gene encodes CDR1 SGHDN and CDR2 FVKESK. The CDR3 nucleotides are TGTGCCAGCAGCCAGGCCGGACACACTAACTATGGCTACACCTTC. Translation gives CASSQAGHTNYGYTF.

Note on this clone: The junction and the germline gene differ at one end; a read error may be behind it. The chain employs TRBV6-5 and TRBJ1-6; no clear D. The CDR3 is 13 amino acids. Germline values: CDR1 MNHEY, CDR2 SVGAGI. The CDR3 region is CAISENNRSPLHF. The DNA for the CDR3 is TGTGCCATCAGTGAGAACAATCGCTCACCCCTCCACTTT.

The chain combines TRBV2 with TRBJ1-2; 7 bases line up with TRBD1. Germline trimming cut 3 bases from V and 2 bases from J; bases unmatched to any gene: 6. The CDR3 extends over 15 amino acids. Germline CDR1 and CDR2: SNHLY and FYNNEI. CDR3 sequence reads: CASSDGTAVNYGYTF. The CDR3 DNA sequence: TGTGCCAGCAGTGATGGGACAGCGGTAAACTATGGCTACACCTTC.

This clone was detected a few times. The genes are TRBV9 and TRBJ2-1; D tentatively reads TRBD1 or TRBD2 (5 bases each). Germline V CDR1 and CDR2: SGDLS, YYNGEE. V was pared by 0 bases and J by 7 bases, with 14 bases between. CDR3 length: 15 residues. The CDR3 nucleotides are TGTGCCAGCAGCGTAGGGGACCCGACCGGAAATGAGCAGTTCTTC. Residues: CASSVGDPTGNEQFF.

J is TRBJ1-2 and V is TRBV6-5; D is unclear. The germline V gene has CDR1 MNHEY and CDR2 SVGAGI. The CDR3 totals 14 residues. V was shortened by 6 bases and J by 2 bases, with 13 bases between the two germline ends. The CDR3 sequence: CASSHPPGNYGYTF. The CDR3 DNA reads TGTGCCAGCAGCCACCCCCCGGGGAACTATGGCTACACCTTC.

A few counts support this clone. In DNA form, the CDR3 reads TGTGCCTGGAGTGTTGCCCCCACGGGTAATCAGCCCCAGCATTTT. Translated: CAWSVAPTGNQPQHF. The chain has TRBV30 and TRBJ1-5; unclear D gene. The V gene's germline CDR1 is GTSNPN and CDR2 SVGIG (reference sequence). Trimming left V 0 bases short and J 4 bases short, with 13 bases between. CDR3 length: 15 amino acids.

This clone was seen more than once but under ten times. V gene TRBV5-1 combines with J gene TRBJ2-7; 7 nucleotides agree with TRBD1. J was trimmed by 3 bases and V by 4 bases; bases with no gene match: 7. Germline CDR1 and CDR2: SGHRS and YFSETQ. This CDR3 has 14 amino acids. The CDR3 nucleotides read TGCGCCAGCAGCACCTCGGGACAGAGCTACGAGCAGTACTTC. Protein product: CASSTSGQSYEQYF.

This clone was found a few times. The chain joins TRBV10-3 to TRBJ2-3, with TRBD2 as a possible D gene (5 bases). The CDR3 loop spans 13 amino acids. V was clipped by 4 bases and J by 6 bases, with 11 bases between them. CDR1 and CDR2 from the germline V gene are ENHRY and SYGVKD. CDR3 region: CAISGGILDTQYF. For the CDR3, the DNA is TGTGCCATCAGTGGAGGGATCCTGGATACGCAGTATTTT.

This clone was counted only a few times. The V call is TRBV5-6, the J call TRBJ1-6; possibly TRBD1 for D (5 bases). Germline assignment: CDR1 SGHDT and CDR2 YYEEEE. CDR3 length: 15 residues. V was trimmed by 4 bases and J by 9 bases, leaving 17 bases between them. The CDR3 loop is CASSIQGAQSSPLHF. In nucleotides, the CDR3 is TGTGCCAGCAGCATCCAAGGGGCGCAATCTTCACCCCTCCACTTT.

This chain connects TRBV15 to TRBJ2-3; D gene unclear. Germline CDR1 and CDR2: LNHNV and YYDKDF (reference sequence). The CDR3 is made up of 15 amino acids. Trimming removed 0 bases from V and 3 bases from J, with 10 bases in between. Here the CDR3 DNA reads TGTGCCACCAGCAGAGAGCCGCAAGGGACAGATACGCAGTATTTT. Translated: CATSREPQGTDTQYF.

This clone turned up a few times. The J gene is TRBJ2-3, the V gene TRBV6-5; D perhaps matches TRBD2 (7 bases). V lost 5 bases and J lost 1, with 10 bases in between. CDR3 length equals 14 residues. Germline CDR1 and CDR2: MNHEY and SVGAGI. CDR3 coding DNA: TGTGCCAGCAGTGGCGGGGGCGGCACAGATACGCAGTATTTT. This sequence encodes CASSGGGGTDTQYF.

This clone was detected a few times. The gene calls are TRBV4-1 and TRBJ2-6; the D is unclear. This CDR3 is 18 amino acids long. From germline, CDR1 is MGHRA and CDR2 YSYEKL. V lost 1 base and J lost 0, with 13 bases in between. In DNA, the CDR3 is TGCGCCAGCAGCCAAGCGGAGCTACTCGGCTCTGGGGCCAACGTCCTGACTTTC. Amino acid sequence: CASSQAELLGSGANVLTF.

This chain links TRBV6-5 with TRBJ2-5, with TRBD1 identical over 7 bases. The CDR3 consists of 15 residues. Germline V gene data show CDR1 as MNHEY and CDR2 as SVGAGI. Trimming cost V 0 bases and J 3 bases; bases outside gene matches: 4. The DNA for the CDR3 is TGTGCCAGCAGTTACTCGAACACAGGGGAAGAGACCCAGTACTTC. Encoded protein: CASSYSNTGEETQYF.

Ten or more counts support this clone. The V gene is TRBV6-6, the J gene TRBJ2-3; D is possibly TRBD1 or TRBD2 (6 bases each). This CDR3 contains 15 residues. Germline loops: CDR1 MNHNY, CDR2 SVGAGI (reference sequence). V was pared by 2 bases and J by 4 bases, with 13 bases between. The CDR3 here is CASSYPTGAADTQYF. In DNA, the CDR3 is TGTGCCAGCAGTTACCCGACGGGGGCGGCAGATACGCAGTATTTT.

This clone has just a few counts. The V and J genes are TRBV9 and TRBJ2-5; D tentatively reads TRBD1 or TRBD2 (5 bases each). Trimming left V 0 bases short and J 5 bases short, with 20 bases between. The CDR3 covers 17 residues. Germline V gene lookup returns CDR1 SGDLS and CDR2 YYNGEE. This CDR3 reads CASSVAGWTFLGETQYF. As DNA, the CDR3 is TGTGCCAGCAGCGTAGCGGGGTGGACATTCCTAGGGGAGACCCAGTACTTC. Variable domain in full (rest from reference TRBV9 and TRBJ2-5): DSGVTQTPKHLITATGQRVTLRCSPRSGDLSVYWYQQSLDQGLQFLIQYYNGEERAKGNILERFSAQQFPDLHSELNLSSLELGDSALYFCASSVAGWTFLGETQYFGPGTRLLVL.

As concerns this clone: Other DNA sequences from this sample encode an identical CDR3 as well. CDR3 residues: CASSYSSGSSYEQYF. The DNA of the CDR3 is TGTGCCAGCAGTTACTCGTCAGGGAGCTCCTACGAGCAGTACTTC. The rearrangement links TRBV6-5 to TRBJ2-7; D is perhaps TRBD1 or TRBD2 (5 bases each). Trimming cost V 0 bases and J 0 bases, with 9 bases left between them. CDR3 length: 15 residues. Germline V CDR1 and CDR2: MNHEY, SVGAGI.

This clone has a handful of counts. The chain recombines TRBV11-3 with TRBJ2-3; no clear D gene. This CDR3 spans 13 amino acids. Germline loops: CDR1 SGHNT, CDR2 YENEEA. Trimming removed 1 base from V and 6 bases from J, with 8 bases in between. CDR3 coding DNA: TGTGCCAGCAGCTTAGCCTTAGGGGATACGCAGTATTTT. Protein sequence: CASSLALGDTQYF.

This clone turned up a few times. V gene TRBV29-1 combines with J gene TRBJ2-1; TRBD2 might be the D (7 bases). Trimming took 7 bases from V and 12 from J, leaving 16 bases between them. CDR3 size: 11 residues. In germline, CDR1 is SQVTM, CDR2 ANQGSEA. The CDR3 sequence: CSGAGAIGQFF. CDR3 DNA sequence: TGCAGCGGTGCGGGGGCCATCGGGCAGTTCTTC.